This TCR beta chain was recorded in a study of blood T cells in healthy people across ages. About the research overall: Researchers report that template switching captured about one barcoded beta molecule per two T cells.

With a J-beta primer mix and a sample-barcoded 5' primer, a second PCR ran about 7 to 11 cycles. TCRdb re-derived calls from the 5' RACE reads in MiXCR, one entry per CDR3 protein. The sample comprises approximately 780,000 distinct CDR3 sequences, around 25% of which are singletons, and 2.5% to 3.5% rests with the top ten. It was around 9 milliliters of peripheral blood that were drawn from each donor. This clonotype appeared a few times. CDR1 is SGHRS and CDR2 is YFSETQ in the germline V gene. The CDR3 is 15 amino acids. Trimming at V came to 4 bases and at J to 1 base, leaving 7 bases not matched to a gene. This sample was also put to use in a study of T cells of mothers and their children.

This chain connects TRBV5-1 to TRBJ2-5; 7 bases fit TRBD1. This receptor was taken from a boy younger than 18 in good health. Specimen: blood. Here the CDR3 reads CASSPSGTVQETQYF. DNA for the CDR3: TGCGCCAGCAGCCCATCCGGGACAGTCCAAGAGACCCAGTACTTC.